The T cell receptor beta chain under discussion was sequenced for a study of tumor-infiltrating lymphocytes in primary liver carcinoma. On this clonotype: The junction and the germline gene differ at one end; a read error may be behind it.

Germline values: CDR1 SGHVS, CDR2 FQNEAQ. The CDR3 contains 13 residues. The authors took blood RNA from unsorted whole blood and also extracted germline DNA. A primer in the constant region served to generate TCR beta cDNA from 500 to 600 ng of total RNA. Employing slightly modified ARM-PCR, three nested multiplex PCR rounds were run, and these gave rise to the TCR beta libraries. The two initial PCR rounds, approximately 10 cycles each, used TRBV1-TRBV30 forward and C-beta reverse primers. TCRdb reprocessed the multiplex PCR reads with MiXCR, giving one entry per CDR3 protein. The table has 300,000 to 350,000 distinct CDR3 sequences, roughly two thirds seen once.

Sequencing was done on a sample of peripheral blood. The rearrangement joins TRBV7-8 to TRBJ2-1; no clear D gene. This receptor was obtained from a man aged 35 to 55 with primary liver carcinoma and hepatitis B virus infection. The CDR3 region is CASGLVSGDEQLF. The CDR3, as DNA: TGTGCCAGCGGCTTAGTCTCGGGCGATGAGCAGTTGTTC.